A selection of T cell receptor beta chains follows, all from one sample in a study of molecular identifiers for immune sequencing clone quantification. TCRdb re-called the PCR reads through MiXCR, storing one row per CDR3 protein. The data contain more than 450,000 distinct CDR3 sequences, about 25% of them seen just once; the ten biggest clones take up about 0.75%. Sequenced material: naive CD8+ T cells from blood, with Jurkat cell RNA spiked in. The receptor source for this set is a human donor in good health. Some libraries in this study had Jurkat cell RNA spiked in. The CDR3 runs from the conserved cysteine through the conserved F or W. A D gene is named only where the DNA matches it firmly. Clone size is given for some rows only: seen once, a few or many times, or a class if the clone is expanded.

v_gene	d_gene	abundance	j_gene	CDR3nt	CDR3aa
TRBV9	TRBD2	NA	TRBJ2-3	TGTGCCAGCAGCGTCGGGACTACCACAGATACGCAGTATTTT	CASSVGTTTDTQYF
TRBV7-3	TRBD2	NA	TRBJ2-1	TGTGCCAGCAGCTCTAGCGGGGACTCCTACAATGAGCAGTTCTTC	CASSSSGDSYNEQFF
TRBV7-9	TRBD1	NA	TRBJ2-7	TGTGCCAGCAGCTTAGCGCCGACAGGGAGTGAGGAAGAGCAGTACTTC	CASSLAPTGSEEEQYF
TRBV13	TRBD2	few	TRBJ2-7	TGTGCCAGCAGCTTTACCGGGAGGGCTGACGAGCAGTACTTC	CASSFTGRADEQYF
TRBV27	NA	NA	TRBJ2-2	TGTGCCAGCAGTACCCCCCTAGCGACGAACACCGGGGAGCTGTTTTTT	CASSTPLATNTGELFF
TRBV10-3	NA	few	TRBJ2-5	TGTGCCATCAGTGAGTCGAATGGAGAGACCCAGTACTTC	CAISESNGETQYF
TRBV20-1	NA	NA	TRBJ1-6	TGCAGTGTTGAGAGGGAGGGGTTGGCCCTCCACTTT	CSVEREGLALHF
TRBV19	NA	NA	TRBJ1-5	TGTGCCAGTAGTACCTACAGGGAAATTAGCACTGTCAATCAGCCCCAGCATTTT	CASSTYREISTVNQPQHF
TRBV7-2	NA	few	TRBJ2-4	TGTGCCAGCAGCTTAGAGGGTCTGCTAGCCAAAAACATTCAGTACTTC	CASSLEGLLAKNIQYF
TRBV7-9	NA	NA	TRBJ2-1	TGTGCCAGCAGCCCAACAGTAATAATTTACAATGAGCAGTTCTTC	CASSPTVIIYNEQFF
TRBV6-1	NA	many	TRBJ1-1	TGTGCCAGCAGTGAGGACAGCATGAACACTGAAGCTTTCTTT	CASSEDSMNTEAFF
TRBV28	NA	NA	TRBJ1-1	TGTGCCAGCAGTTTATCGCAGGGAGGGACTGAAGCTTTCTTT	CASSLSQGGTEAFF
TRBV6-2/TRBV6-3	TRBD1	few	TRBJ2-7	TGTGCCAGCAGTTACTCAGAGACAGGGGAATGGCGACTCTACGAGCAGTACTTC	CASSYSETGEWRLYEQYF
TRBV29-1	NA	many	TRBJ1-3	TGCAGCGTTGAAGATCGTCGGGAGAGCTCTGGAAACACCATATATTTT	CSVEDRRESSGNTIYF
TRBV9	NA	few	TRBJ2-3	TGTGCCAGCAGCCCCTCCCAGCGAGCCACAGATACGCAGTATTTT	CASSPSQRATDTQYF
TRBV12-3/TRBV12-4	TRBD2	many	TRBJ2-6	TGTGCCAGCAGTTTAACCCCCGGGGGGAATGGGGCCAACGTCCTGACTTTC	CASSLTPGGNGANVLTF
TRBV2	NA	NA	TRBJ1-5	TGTGCCAGCAGTGAGCTAGGGACGGATCAGCCCCAGCATTTT	CASSELGTDQPQHF
TRBV29-1	NA	NA	TRBJ2-1	TGCAGCGTCCCGGGCCTGTACAATGAGCAGTTCTTC	CSVPGLYNEQFF
TRBV4-3	TRBD2	NA	TRBJ2-1	TGCGCCAGCAGCCATGATCGGACTAGCGGGAGGGGCAATGAGCAGTTCTTC	CASSHDRTSGRGNEQFF
TRBV2	TRBD2	NA	TRBJ2-3	TGTACCAGCAGTGCCTGGACTAGCGGGAGAGTCACAGATACGCAGTATTTT	CTSSAWTSGRVTDTQYF
TRBV7-9	NA	few	TRBJ2-1	TGTGCCAGCAGCCGTACGGGCCATGAGCAGTTCTTC	CASSRTGHEQFF
TRBV19	TRBD2	few	TRBJ2-7	TGTGCCAGTAGTCTGGAGGGAGGGCCGGGCGAGCAGTACTTC	CASSLEGGPGEQYF
TRBV10-3	TRBD1	NA	TRBJ1-1	TGTGCCACAGGACAGGGTGGAGGGAACACTGAAGCTTTCTTT	CATGQGGGNTEAFF
TRBV12-3/TRBV12-4	NA	few	TRBJ2-2	TGTGCCAGCAGCCCTATGTCCGGGGAGCTGTTTTTT	CASSPMSGELFF
TRBV4-3	NA	NA	TRBJ2-5	TGCGCCAGCAGCCAGGTCCGTGTCGAGACCCAGTACTTC	CASSQVRVETQYF
TRBV27	TRBD1	few	TRBJ2-7	TGTGCCAGCAGTTTATGGACAGGGGGCGACGAGCAGTACTTC	CASSLWTGGDEQYF
TRBV20-1	NA	many	TRBJ2-3	TGCAGTGCTAGACCCCAGATTTTGGCTCACACAGATACGCAGTATTTT	CSARPQILAHTDTQYF
TRBV6-2/TRBV6-3	NA	few	TRBJ1-5	TGTGCCAGCAGCCCTTTACAGGAGAGTAGCAATCAGCCCCAGCATTTT	CASSPLQESSNQPQHF
TRBV7-2	TRBD2	many	TRBJ2-7	TGTGCCAGCAGCCCGAGCGGGAGCACCTACGAGCAGTACTTC	CASSPSGSTYEQYF
TRBV30	NA	NA	TRBJ1-5	TGTGCCTGGAGTGTAGGCTTGGGTCCGAATCAGCCCCAGCATTTT	CAWSVGLGPNQPQHF
TRBV28	NA	many	TRBJ1-5	TGTGCCAGCAAGACCGCAGCCTATCATCAGCCCCAGCATTTT	CASKTAAYHQPQHF
TRBV28	TRBD1	few	TRBJ1-3	TGTGCCAGCAGTTACAGGGGGACTGGAAACACCATATATTTT	CASSYRGTGNTIYF
TRBV4-3	NA	NA	TRBJ2-7	TGCGCCAGCAGCCAACGCGGGACACCGTACGAGCAGTACTTC	CASSQRGTPYEQYF
TRBV5-1	NA	many	TRBJ1-1	TGCGCCAGCAGCAACTCCGGTGGCACTGAAGCTTTCTTT	CASSNSGGTEAFF
TRBV6-2/TRBV6-3	NA	few	TRBJ2-7	TGTGCCAGCAGCGGGAGCCCAGCGGACTACGAGCAGTACTTC	CASSGSPADYEQYF
TRBV4-2	TRBD2	NA	TRBJ2-1	TGTGCCAGCAGCCAAGGGACTAGTCGTGAGCAGTTCTTC	CASSQGTSREQFF
TRBV12-3/TRBV12-4	NA	NA	TRBJ1-1	TGTGCCAGCAGTACCATCCGGGATTTGAACACTGAAGCTTTCTTT	CASSTIRDLNTEAFF
TRBV5-1	TRBD2	many	TRBJ2-3	TGCGCCACCCACCTCCTGGGGGGGAGAAGCACAGATACGCAGTATTTT	CATHLLGGRSTDTQYF
TRBV15	NA	few	TRBJ1-4	TGTGCCACGAAGAGGACGGCAACTAATGAAAAACTGTTTTTT	CATKRTATNEKLFF
TRBV29-1	TRBD2	many	TRBJ2-3	TGCAGCGTTGTGGGACTAGGCGCCGCAGATACGCAGTATTTT	CSVVGLGAADTQYF
TRBV14	TRBD1	few	TRBJ2-2	TGTGCCAGCAGCCCCCGCCCAGGGACAGCAAACACCGGGGAGCTGTTTTTT	CASSPRPGTANTGELFF
TRBV4-1	NA	NA	TRBJ2-7	TGCGCCAGCAGCCAGACGGACAGCATAGTCTACGAGCAGTACTTC	CASSQTDSIVYEQYF
TRBV28	NA	many	TRBJ2-3	TGTGCCAGCAGTTTACAAGGTGCAGATACGCAGTATTTT	CASSLQGADTQYF
TRBV7-3	NA	NA	TRBJ2-6	TGTGCCAGCAGCCCGCAAGGGGGGCCCCACTCTGGGGCCAACGTCCTGACTTTC	CASSPQGGPHSGANVLTF
TRBV6-5	TRBD1	few	TRBJ2-7	TGTGCCAGTGGACAGGGGCGGTACGAGCAGTACTTC	CASGQGRYEQYF
TRBV4-2	NA	many	TRBJ2-7	TGTGCCAGCAGCCAAGATTCCAGACCCTCCGAGCAGTACTTC	CASSQDSRPSEQYF
TRBV27	NA	NA	TRBJ1-1	TGTGCCAGCAGTCTCCGACAGGTTACGAACACTGAAGCTTTCTTT	CASSLRQVTNTEAFF
TRBV6-6	TRBD2	many	TRBJ2-5	TGTGCCAGCAGCCCACTGGACGGGGGGATAGAGACCCAGTACTTC	CASSPLDGGIETQYF
TRBV7-9	NA	few	TRBJ2-7	TGTGCCAGCAGCACGGGACTTAACTACGAGCAGTACTTC	CASSTGLNYEQYF
TRBV6-2/TRBV6-3	NA	NA	TRBJ2-5	TGTGCCAGCAGCCGATGGGGGAATGATGGAGAGACCCAGTACTTC	CASSRWGNDGETQYF
TRBV18	NA	few	TRBJ2-7	TGTGCCAGCTCACCAGAAGAGGGTTGGGGCGAGCAGTACTTC	CASSPEEGWGEQYF
TRBV18	NA	NA	TRBJ1-1	TGTGCCAGCTCACCAGATCTGGGGAGGAACACTGCAGCTTTCTTT	CASSPDLGRNTAAFF